The 13 T cell receptor beta chains below come from one sample, sequenced in a study of cytomegalovirus exposure and HLA in healthy donors. The PCR used 60 Vbeta and 13 Jbeta primers. Clones were read by immunoSEQ multiplex PCR, and TCRdb kept only the in-frame ones, dropping some. There are nearly 110,000 clones in the sample; around 73% occur only once, and roughly 8% lies in the top ten. The sequenced sample consisted of PBMCs. The source of these receptors is a man younger than 40 in good health and CMV-seronegative.

J is TRBJ1-2 and V is TRBV2; D gene ambiguous. The germline V and J ends were trimmed by 2 bases and 4 bases, with 11 bases remaining between them. The CDR3 covers 14 residues. Germline CDR1 reads SNHLY; CDR2 reads FYNNEI. CDR3 nucleotides: TGTGCCAGCAGTGAATTGGGAGATACCTATGGCTACACCTTC. This gives the protein CASSELGDTYGYTF.

The genes are TRBV5-6 and TRBJ1-6, with 9 nucleotides matching TRBD1. This CDR3 has 15 amino acids. V shed 3 bases, J shed 8 bases, and the junction held 6 bases outside the gene matches. The germline V gene encodes CDR1 SGHDT and CDR2 YYEEEE. DNA for the CDR3: TGTGCCAGCAGCTCACTTGACAGGGGGTATTCACCCCTCCACTTT. As protein: CASSSLDRGYSPLHF.

This clone has just a few counts. The chain couples TRBV28 to TRBJ1-5; 9 bases map to TRBD1. The CDR3 length is 13 residues. V gave up 5 bases and J gave up 6 bases; unmatched junction bases: 2. Per the germline V gene, CDR1 is MDHEN and CDR2 is SYDVKM. Here the CDR3 reads CASSGDRVQPQHF. CDR3 in DNA: TGTGCCAGCAGTGGGGACAGGGTTCAGCCCCAGCATTTT.

The chain uses TRBV5-8 and TRBJ2-5; 8 positions agree with TRBD2. Germline CDR1 reads SGHTS; CDR2 reads YDEGEE. The CDR3 is 17 amino acids. Losses at the gene ends were 4 bases for V and 2 bases for J; bases not matched to a gene: 13. In DNA, the CDR3 is TGTGCCAGCAGCCCCGGGTGGGCGGGGGGTCTACAAGAGACCCAGTACTTC. Its protein is CASSPGWAGGLQETQYF.

The chain couples TRBV15 to TRBJ2-3; 9 bases fit TRBD2. Germline V gene lookup returns CDR1 LNHNV and CDR2 YYDKDF (reference sequence). The trim removed 2 bases at V and 3 bases at J, leaving 15 bases unmatched. This CDR3 has 19 amino acids. CDR3 loop: CATSRRLAGPYIGTDTQYF. CDR3 DNA sequence: TGTGCCACCAGCAGACGGCTAGCGGGGCCCTATATAGGAACAGATACGCAGTATTTT.

V gene TRBV7-2 combines with J gene TRBJ1-1; 7 nucleotides agree with TRBD1. The CDR3 totals 15 residues. With V trimmed by 2 bases and J by 11 bases, 14 bases remained unmatched. CDR1 is SGHTA, CDR2 FQGNSA, per germline. This CDR3 reads CASSLSPRQGVGAFF. CDR3 DNA sequence: TGTGCCAGCAGCTTAAGCCCCCGGCAGGGGGTAGGGGCTTTCTTT.

This rearrangement joins TRBV19 to TRBJ1-1; D possibly corresponds to TRBD1 (6 bases). The CDR3 sequence is 16 residues long. Germline V gene sequence: CDR1 LNHDA, CDR2 SQIVND (reference sequence). V shed 3 bases and J shed 1 base, with 15 bases lying between them. The CDR3 nucleotides read TGTGCCAGTAGTATTTGGGGGCGCGGATCGAACACTGAAGCTTTCTTT. Its protein product is CASSIWGRGSNTEAFF.

This rearrangement joins TRBV7-8 to TRBJ2-7, with 8 bases lining up with TRBD1. The CDR3 is made up of 14 amino acids. Germline V CDR1 and CDR2: SGHVS, FQNEAQ. With 5 bases clipped from V and 2 bases from J, the junction kept 5 bases outside the gene matches. The CDR3: CASSNRGIPYEQYF. The DNA of the CDR3 is TGTGCCAGCAGCAACAGGGGGATCCCCTACGAGCAGTACTTC.

This clone was seen a single time. The rearrangement uses TRBV2 and TRBJ2-6, with D tentatively TRBD1 (6 bases). The germline V and J ends were trimmed by 6 bases and 4 bases, with 19 bases remaining between them. Germline V gives CDR1 SNHLY, CDR2 FYNNEI. This CDR3 spans 17 amino acids. The CDR3 DNA is TGTGCCAGCAGAACCGGGACACCCCGGGCAGGGGCCAACGTCCTGACTTTC. The encoded protein is CASRTGTPRAGANVLTF.

V gene TRBV5-6 combines with J gene TRBJ2-5; 7 bases are a match to TRBD1. The J call may be mistaken, given a closer DNA end match to TRBJ2-7. This CDR3 contains 13 residues. CDR1 and CDR2 from the germline V gene are SGHDT and YYEEEE. CDR3 nucleotide sequence: TGTGCCAGCAGCCAGGGACAGCCCTACGAGCAGTACTTC. It is translated as CASSQGQPYEQYF.

The rearrangement links TRBV2 to TRBJ2-5, with 7 bases lining up with TRBD1. The germline CDR1 and CDR2 sequences are SNHLY and FYNNEI. The V gene end was trimmed by 6 bases and the J gene end by 1 base; junction bases not matched to a gene: 5. The CDR3 has 14 amino acids. The CDR3 loop reads CASRDGTVQETQYF. The CDR3 nucleotides read TGTGCCAGCAGAGATGGGACAGTCCAAGAGACCCAGTACTTC.

The rearrangement joins TRBV11-2 to TRBJ2-5, with TRBD1 identical over 10 bases. The CDR3 is 13 residues long. V lost 5 bases to trimming and J lost 4 bases; unmatched junction nucleotides: 1. Germline CDR1 reads SGHAT; CDR2 reads FQNNGV. The CDR3 DNA reads TGTGCCAGCAGCAGGACAGGGGGAGAGACCCAGTACTTC. Translated: CASSRTGGETQYF.

The V call is TRBV28, the J call TRBJ1-5; 8 nucleotides agree with TRBD1. In germline, CDR1 is MDHEN, CDR2 SYDVKM. Germline trimming cut 7 bases from V and 4 bases from J; bases unmatched to any gene: 9. The CDR3 has 15 amino acids. The CDR3 reads CASKHRGRGNQPQHF. The CDR3 DNA sequence: TGTGCCAGCAAGCACAGGGGGAGAGGGAATCAGCCCCAGCATTTT.